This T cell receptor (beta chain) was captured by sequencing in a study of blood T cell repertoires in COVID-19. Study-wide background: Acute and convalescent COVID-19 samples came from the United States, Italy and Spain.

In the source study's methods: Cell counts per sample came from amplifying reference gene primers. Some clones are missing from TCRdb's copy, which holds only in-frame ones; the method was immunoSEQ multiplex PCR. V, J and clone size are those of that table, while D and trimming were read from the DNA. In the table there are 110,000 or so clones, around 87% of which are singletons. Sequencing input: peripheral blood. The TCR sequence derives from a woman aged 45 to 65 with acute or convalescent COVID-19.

The CDR3 region has the DNA TGTGCCAGCAGCCAAAACCTAGCGGGGGCTAGCAATGAGCAGTTCTTC. This sequence encodes CASSQNLAGASNEQFF. The chain recombines TRBV4-2 with TRBJ2-7, with 10 nucleotides matching TRBD2. TRBJ2-1 explains the end of the DNA better; the J call may be wrong. The CDR3 is 16 amino acids. Germline V gene lookup returns CDR1 LGHNA and CDR2 YNFKEQ.